Shown below are 26 T cell receptor beta chains from a single sample sequenced in a study of vaccination and CD4 T cells after COVID-19. The Oncomine TCR Beta short-read assay was what sequenced the DNA obtained from cultured CD4+ T cells. MiXCR, applied by TCRdb to the PCR reads, yields one record per CDR3 protein. In the table there are a few thousand distinct CDR3 sequences, approximately 78% of which are singletons. The treatment denotes: roughly 10-day PBMC culture with coronavirus spike peptide pools or control peptides (ViraFEST assay). Their cognate antigens are unknown. The sequencing input was CD4+ T cells from blood, cultured in vitro. Receptors were obtained from a human donor who had recovered from COVID-19.

This sequence joins TRBV20-1 and TRBJ1-5; a weak D match, TRBD1 (5 bases). In germline, CDR1 is DFQATT, CDR2 SNEGSKA (reference sequence). The CDR3 is 15 residues long. V lost 3 bases, J lost 2 bases, and 14 bases lay in between. CDR3 sequence: CSASDGAGGNQPQHF. The CDR3 region has the DNA TGCAGTGCTAGTGATGGGGCTGGAGGCAATCAGCCCCAGCATTTT.

The chain joins TRBV6-5 to TRBJ1-1; TRBD1 agrees at 11 bases. The germline V gene encodes CDR1 MNHEY and CDR2 SVGAGI. The junction had 16 bases not matched to a gene; V was cut back by 2 bases and J by 2 bases. The CDR3 is 20 residues long. CDR3 DNA: TGTGCCAGCAGTTACCCACCCCCGTGGACAGGGGGCTTCGTAAACACTGAAGCTTTCTTT. Its protein product is CASSYPPPWTGGFVNTEAFF.

This clonotype was seen once. The rearrangement uses TRBV19 and TRBJ1-2; D call uncertain. CDR1 is LNHDA and CDR2 is SQIVND in the germline V gene (reference sequence). The germline V and J ends were trimmed by 4 bases and 8 bases, with 8 bases remaining between them. This CDR3 is 11 amino acids long. The CDR3 nucleotides read TGTGCCAGTAGTACCTTTGAGGGCTACACCTTC. It codes for CASSTFEGYTF.

The gene calls are TRBV11-2 and TRBJ1-2; 8 positions match TRBD1. This CDR3 has 13 amino acids. Trimming removed 3 bases from V and 8 bases from J; junction bases left unmatched: 5. CDR1 is SGHAT, CDR2 FQNNGV, per germline. CDR3 region: CASSFGRGQGYTF. The CDR3 region has the DNA TGTGCCAGCAGCTTTGGCAGGGGGCAAGGCTACACCTTC.

J is TRBJ2-2 and V is TRBV6-1; maybe TRBD1 (5 bases). Trimming took 6 bases from V and 4 from J, leaving 15 bases between them. The CDR3 sequence is 15 residues long. Germline CDR1 reads MNHNS; CDR2 reads SASEGT. This CDR3 reads CASRVQVSVTGELFF. DNA of the CDR3: TGTGCCAGCAGAGTACAGGTTTCGGTCACCGGGGAGCTGTTTTTT.

The chain uses TRBV7-2 and TRBJ1-1; D is unclear. The CDR3 is 14 residues long. V gave up 3 bases and J gave up 3 bases, with 11 bases separating them. In germline, CDR1 is SGHTA, CDR2 FQGNSA. The CDR3 region has the DNA TGTGCCAGCAGCTTGAACAGAGACCACACTGAAGCTTTCTTT. It codes for CASSLNRDHTEAFF.

The rearrangement joins TRBV28 to TRBJ1-1, with a tentative D call TRBD1 (6 bases). The ends were cut back, 5 bases at V and 11 bases at J, with 15 bases in the middle. This CDR3 comprises 12 residues. Germline V lookup: CDR1 MDHEN, CDR2 SYDVKM. CDR3 nucleotides: TGTGCCAGCAGTCCTAACAGGGAAGGGGCTTTCTTT. It codes for CASSPNREGAFF.

The chain has TRBV7-3 and TRBJ1-1, with no clear D. V gave up 2 bases and J gave up 3 bases, with 13 bases separating them. CDR3 length equals 15 residues. The germline V gene has CDR1 SGHTA and CDR2 FQGTGA. The CDR3 reads CASSLQHLGDTEAFF. DNA of the CDR3: TGTGCCAGCAGCTTACAACATCTTGGGGACACTGAAGCTTTCTTT.

The chain combines TRBV10-3 with TRBJ2-5, with TRBD1 identical over 11 bases. This CDR3 has 15 residues. Germline CDR1 and CDR2: ENHRY and SYGVKD. The V segment lost 5 bases and the J segment 5 bases; nucleotides outside the gene matches: 7. The CDR3 sequence is CAISRGQGVSETQYF. DNA for the CDR3: TGTGCCATCAGTCGGGGACAGGGGGTATCGGAGACCCAGTACTTC.

The chain is built from TRBV20-1 and TRBJ1-1, with D perhaps TRBD1 (6 bases). V gave up 0 bases and J gave up 1 base, with 9 bases separating them. In germline, CDR1 is DFQATT, CDR2 SNEGSKA (reference sequence). CDR3 length: 14 amino acids. Written as DNA, the CDR3 is TGCAGTGCTAGAGAGGGGGCGGAGAACACTGAAGCTTTCTTT. Translated: CSAREGAENTEAFF.

The chain couples TRBV7-8 to TRBJ1-3; 7 positions match TRBD1. V shed 7 bases, J shed 2 bases, and the junction held 8 bases outside the gene matches. CDR3 length: 15 residues. Looked up from germline, CDR1 is SGHVS and CDR2 is FQNEAQ. This CDR3 is CASTAQGVTGNTIYF. CDR3 DNA sequence: TGTGCCAGCACCGCCCAGGGGGTGACTGGAAACACCATATATTTT.

There are a few counts of this clonotype. CDR3 region: CASSLNRHGYTF. Written as DNA, the CDR3 is TGTGCCAGCAGCTTAAACAGGCATGGCTACACCTTC. The chain joins TRBV7-2 to TRBJ1-2; D is possibly TRBD1 (5 bases). V was trimmed by 2 bases and J by 6 bases, leaving 7 bases between them. This CDR3 is 12 amino acids long. Germline V gene data show CDR1 as SGHTA and CDR2 as FQGNSA. The complete variable domain, with remaining parts taken from reference TRBV7-2 and TRBJ1-2, reads GAGVSQSPSNKVTEKGKDVELRCDPISGHTALYWYRQSLGQGLEFLIYFQGNSAPDKSGLPSDRFSAERTGGSVSTLTIQRTQQEDSAVYLCASSLNRHGYTFGSGTRLTVV.

The V gene is TRBV7-3, the J gene TRBJ1-1; D might be TRBD1 (5 bases). Trimming pared 2 bases from V and 7 bases from J, leaving 20 bases between. CDR3 length: 16 amino acids. Per germline, CDR1 SGHTA and CDR2 FQGTGA. The CDR3: CASSLGEISGRVEAFF. CDR3 in DNA: TGTGCCAGCAGCTTAGGGGAAATATCGGGGCGGGTTGAAGCTTTCTTT.

This clonotype is categorized as medium-sized. V usage is TRBV10-3 and J usage is TRBJ1-2, with a possible D match to TRBD1 (6 bases). Trimming cost V 0 bases and J 8 bases, with 13 bases left between them. This CDR3 has 14 residues. Germline assignment: CDR1 ENHRY and CDR2 SYGVKD. CDR3 amino acids: CAISESGGDNGYTF. CDR3 nucleotides: TGTGCCATCAGTGAGTCGGGGGGGGACAACGGCTACACCTTC.

A note on this clonotype: This CDR3 is missing its conserved last phenylalanine or tryptophan, likely due to a read error. The V and J genes are TRBV7-3 and TRBJ1-5; possible D gene TRBD1, 6 bases. Germline CDR1 and CDR2: SGHTA and FQGTGA. The V end lost 1 base, the J end lost 4 bases, and 14 bases lay between the germline ends. This CDR3 contains 16 residues. Here the CDR3 DNA reads TGTGCCAGCAGCTTAAGGGGGGCCCGGGGAAATCAGCCCCAGCATTAT. Protein: CASSLRGARGNQPQHY.

The chain links TRBV12-3 or TRBV12-4 to TRBJ1-2; the D is unclear. V lost 3 bases, J lost 4 bases, and 9 bases lay in between. The CDR3 is 13 amino acids. CDR3 region: CASSFTGIYGYTF. The CDR3 DNA is TGTGCCAGCAGTTTCACGGGTATCTATGGCTACACCTTC.

There are a few counts of this clonotype. The genes are TRBV7-2 and TRBJ1-2, with TRBD1 matching over 8 bases. The CDR3 loop spans 14 amino acids. Germline-derived CDR1 and CDR2 are SGHTA and FQGNSA. The junction had 7 bases not matched to a gene; V was cut back by 2 bases and J by 8 bases. The CDR3 loop reads CASSLTSQGAGYTF. In nucleotides, the CDR3 is TGTGCCAGCAGCTTAACTTCGCAGGGGGCAGGCTACACCTTC. The full variable domain, with the rest looked up from reference TRBV7-2 and TRBJ1-2, is GAGVSQSPSNKVTEKGKDVELRCDPISGHTALYWYRQSLGQGLEFLIYFQGNSAPDKSGLPSDRFSAERTGGSVSTLTIQRTQQEDSAVYLCASSLTSQGAGYTFGSGTRLTVV.

This clonotype has a handful of counts. The chain employs TRBV18 and TRBJ1-5; weak D call: TRBD1 (6 bases). The CDR3 spans 13 residues. The V end lost 0 bases, the J end lost 13 bases, and 13 bases lay between the germline ends. Germline V CDR1 and CDR2: KGHSH, LQKENI. The CDR3 region has the DNA TGTGCCAGCTCACCACCTTCACAGGGCGATCAGCATTTT. This sequence encodes CASSPPSQGDQHF.

The CDR3 nucleotides are TGTGCCAGCAGTCGCTGGGAACGGGAGCCCCAGCATTTT. Translating gives CASSRWEREPQHF. This chain uses TRBV6-1 with TRBJ1-5; D not certain. V was trimmed by 5 bases and J by 8 bases, leaving 13 bases between them. The germline V gene has CDR1 MNHNS and CDR2 SASEGT. The CDR3 has 13 residues.

This clonotype has only a few counts. This rearrangement joins TRBV12-3 or TRBV12-4 to TRBJ1-2; 9 positions match TRBD1. This CDR3 has 13 residues. J was trimmed by 7 bases and V by 6 bases; bases with no gene match: 6. CDR3 nucleotides: TGTGCCAGCAGCCTCCGGGACAGGGTTGGCTACACCTTC. This encodes CASSLRDRVGYTF.

This clonotype showed up just once. The chain has TRBV20-1 and TRBJ1-1; weak D call: TRBD1 (6 bases). Germline lookup yields CDR1 DFQATT and CDR2 SNEGSKA (reference sequence). This CDR3 spans 13 amino acids. Trimming left V 3 bases short and J 5 bases short, with 13 bases between. The chain's CDR3 is CSASQGRRTEAFF. DNA for the CDR3: TGCAGTGCTAGCCAGGGGAGACGGACTGAAGCTTTCTTT.

The rearrangement links TRBV15 to TRBJ2-3; 9 nucleotides line up with TRBD1. V was pared by 9 bases and J by 0 bases, with 22 bases of the junction left unmatched. From germline, CDR1 is LNHNV and CDR2 YYDKDF (reference sequence). CDR3 length: 20 amino acids. The CDR3 DNA is TGTGCCACGAGAACAGGGGGCGGAAAGGGTCCTGACTCTAGCACAGATACGCAGTATTTT. Translating gives CATRTGGGKGPDSSTDTQYF. The variable domain in full, completed from reference TRBV15 and TRBJ2-3, reads DAMVIQNPRYQVTQFGKPVTLSCSQTLNHNVMYWYQQKSSQAPKLLFHYYDKDFNNEADTPDNFQSRRPNTSFCFLDIRSPGLGDTAMYLCATRTGGGKGPDSSTDTQYFGPGTRLTVL.

This clonotype was found a few times. This chain joins TRBV20-1 and TRBJ2-7; 8 bases align to TRBD1. J gave up 1 base and V 3 bases, and 8 bases lay outside the gene matches. The germline V gene has CDR1 DFQATT and CDR2 SNEGSKA (reference sequence). This CDR3 is built from 15 residues. CDR3 sequence (DNA): TGCAGTGCTAGTCCCGACAGGGGCTCATCCTACGAGCAGTACTTC. Protein: CSASPDRGSSYEQYF.

The genes are TRBV15 and TRBJ1-2; unclear D gene. Germline V gives CDR1 LNHNV, CDR2 YYDKDF (reference sequence). The CDR3 is made up of 12 amino acids. Between the trimmed V and J ends, which lost 0 bases and 5 bases, there was a span of 4 bases. The CDR3: CATSREPYGYTF. As DNA, the CDR3 is TGTGCCACCAGCAGAGAACCTTATGGCTACACCTTC.

The chain is built from TRBV24-1 and TRBJ1-5; 7 nucleotides match TRBD1. V lost 7 bases and J lost 2; bases outside the gene matches: 10. The CDR3 totals 16 residues. Germline CDR1 is KGHDR and CDR2 is SFDVKD. The CDR3 sequence: CATRDTQGSGNQPQHF. The CDR3 DNA is TGTGCCACCAGGGACACACAGGGGTCGGGCAATCAGCCCCAGCATTTT.

This clonotype was seen only a few times. V is TRBV30 and J is TRBJ1-2, with D possibly being TRBD1 (5 bases). In germline, CDR1 is GTSNPN, CDR2 SVGIG (reference sequence). V was trimmed by 0 bases and J by 0 bases, leaving 5 bases between them. The CDR3 totals 13 residues. The CDR3 protein is CAWSVQANYGYTF. The CDR3 DNA reads TGTGCCTGGAGTGTACAGGCTAACTATGGCTACACCTTC.